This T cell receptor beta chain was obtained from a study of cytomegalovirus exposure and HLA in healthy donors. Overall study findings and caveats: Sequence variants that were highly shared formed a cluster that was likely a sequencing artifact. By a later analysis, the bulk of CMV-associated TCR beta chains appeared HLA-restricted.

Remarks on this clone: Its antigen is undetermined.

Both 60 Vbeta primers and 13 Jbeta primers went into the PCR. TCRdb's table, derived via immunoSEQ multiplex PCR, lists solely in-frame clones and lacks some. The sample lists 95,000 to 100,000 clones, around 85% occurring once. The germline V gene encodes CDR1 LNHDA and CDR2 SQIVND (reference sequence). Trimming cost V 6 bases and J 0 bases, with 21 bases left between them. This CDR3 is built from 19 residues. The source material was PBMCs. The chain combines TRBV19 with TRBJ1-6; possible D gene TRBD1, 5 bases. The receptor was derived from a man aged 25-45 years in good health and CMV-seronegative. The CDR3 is CASSGTGRGMSSYNSPLHF. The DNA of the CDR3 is TGTGCCAGTAGCGGAACAGGACGGGGGATGAGCTCCTATAATTCACCCCTCCACTTT.